The present T cell receptor (beta chain) was sequenced within a study of blood T cell repertoires in COVID-19. Study-wide context: Researchers got acute and convalescent COVID-19 samples from the United States, Italy and Spain. T cells, B-cell-depleted T cells, or PBMCs supplied cDNA or gDNA.

The trim removed 0 bases at V and 0 bases at J, leaving 8 bases unmatched. The germline CDR1 and CDR2 sequences are SGHVS and FQNEAQ. The CDR3 is 19 amino acids. In the authors' methods: Researchers report that nucleated cell counts were estimated from reference gene primer amplification. Profiling relied on immunoSEQ multiplex PCR, and the TCRdb table lists in-frame clones only, not all of them. V and J calls and clone size come straight from that table; D and trimming were deduced from the DNA. The sample contains around 260,000 clones, less than 90% of which appear only once. J is TRBJ2-3 and V is TRBV7-8, with TRBD2 matching over 11 bases. This TCR was sampled from a man aged 60 to 69 who had recovered from COVID-19. What was sequenced was peripheral blood. The chain's CDR3 is CASSLARPGLAASTDTQYF. DNA of the CDR3: TGTGCCAGCAGCTTAGCGAGACCGGGACTAGCGGCTAGCACAGATACGCAGTATTTT.